Following are 18 T cell receptor beta chains from one sample sequenced in a study of CD8+ T cells in alopecia areata. RNA was extracted and reverse transcribed into cDNA as the sequencing template. Libraries were prepared by immunoSEQ multiplex PCR; TCRdb keeps only in-frame clonotypes and omits some of them. The sample contains 90,000 to 150,000 clones, approximately 60% of which appear only once. Sequenced sample: CD4+ T cells sorted from blood. The source is a human donor in good health.

The CDR3 region has the DNA TGTGCCAGCAGCTCCGGACAGGGGGGTGAAAAACTGTTTTTT. Protein: CASSSGQGGEKLFF. The chain employs TRBV5-4 and TRBJ1-4; TRBD1 aligns across 10 bases. The CDR3 spans 14 residues. V lost 3 bases and J lost 7; bases outside the gene matches: 3. CDR1 and CDR2 (germline): SGHNT, YYREEE (reference sequence).

The chain carries TRBV7-2 and TRBJ2-3; weak D call: TRBD1 (6 bases). The CDR3 spans 14 residues. Trimming cost V 2 bases and J 4 bases, with 10 bases left between them. Germline loops: CDR1 SGHTA, CDR2 FQGNSA. The CDR3 reads CASSLTGPPDTQYF. CDR3 nucleotide sequence: TGTGCCAGCAGCTTAACAGGGCCCCCAGATACGCAGTATTTT. The full variable domain, rest sourced from reference TRBV7-2 and TRBJ2-3, is GAGVSQSPSNKVTEKGKDVELRCDPISGHTALYWYRQSLGQGLEFLIYFQGNSAPDKSGLPSDRFSAERTGGSVSTLTIQRTQQEDSAVYLCASSLTGPPDTQYFGPGTRLTVL.

The rearrangement uses TRBV27 and TRBJ2-5; maybe TRBD1 (6 bases). The J call could be wrong; TRBJ2-7 is a better fit for the DNA end. Germline values: CDR1 MNHEY, CDR2 SMNVEV (reference sequence). The CDR3 runs to 15 residues. The CDR3 sequence is CASSLEGVGSYEQYF. The CDR3, as DNA: TGTGCCAGCAGTCTTGAGGGGGTTGGCTCCTACGAGCAGTACTTC.

The chain combines TRBV7-2 with TRBJ2-5; perhaps TRBD1 as D (5 bases). Germline V gene data show CDR1 as SGHTA and CDR2 as FQGNSA. This CDR3 spans 16 amino acids. Trimming left V 1 base short and J 7 bases short, with 19 bases between. CDR3 loop: CASSLGNTARVGTQYF. CDR3 DNA sequence: TGTGCCAGCAGCTTAGGAAATACCGCCAGGGTCGGGACCCAGTACTTC.

The chain links TRBV6-1 to TRBJ2-5, with TRBD2 identical over 8 bases. This CDR3 region has 12 residues. The germline V gene has CDR1 MNHNS and CDR2 SASEGT. V trimming: 7 bases; J trimming: 3 bases; junction bases outside the gene matches: 1. This chain's CDR3 is CASIGGEETQYF. CDR3 DNA sequence: TGTGCCAGCATCGGGGGGGAAGAGACCCAGTACTTC.

CDR3 in amino acids: CSVDTGRGPNEQFF. CDR3 nucleotide sequence: TGCAGCGTTGATACGGGGCGGGGCCCCAATGAGCAGTTCTTC. The chain is built from TRBV29-1 and TRBJ2-1; maybe TRBD2 (6 bases). The CDR3 runs to 14 residues. Per germline, CDR1 SQVTM and CDR2 ANQGSEA. Trimming removed 3 bases from V and 6 bases from J, with 15 bases in between.

The rearrangement joins TRBV9 to TRBJ2-3, with D possibly TRBD2 on 5 matching bases. The CDR3 totals 14 residues. Trimming stripped 0 bases from V and 5 bases from J, with 10 bases between. CDR1 is SGDLS, CDR2 YYNGEE, per germline. The CDR3 sequence: CASSVVSREDTQYF. DNA of the CDR3: TGTGCCAGCAGCGTAGTCAGTCGGGAAGATACGCAGTATTTT.

The V call is TRBV9, the J call TRBJ2-7, with 7 positions matching TRBD2. Germline V gives CDR1 SGDLS, CDR2 YYNGEE. With 0 bases clipped from V and 3 bases from J, the junction kept 3 bases outside the gene matches. This CDR3 contains 14 residues. Here the CDR3 DNA reads TGTGCCAGCAGCGTAGATAGCGGGCGCTACGAGCAGTACTTC. Translation gives CASSVDSGRYEQYF.

The chain employs TRBV11-2 and TRBJ1-4; maybe TRBD1 (6 bases). Germline lookup yields CDR1 SGHAT and CDR2 FQNNGV. Trimming cost V 5 bases and J 2 bases, with 15 bases left between them. This CDR3 spans 16 amino acids. Here the CDR3 reads CASSQFRTVTNEKLFF. DNA of the CDR3: TGTGCCAGCAGCCAATTCCGGACAGTGACTAATGAAAAACTGTTTTTT.

The J gene is TRBJ2-4, the V gene TRBV2; no definite D call. Trimming took off 5 bases at V and 0 bases at J, with 14 bases between the two ends. The CDR3 runs 16 residues. The V gene's germline CDR1 is SNHLY and CDR2 FYNNEI. The CDR3 coding sequence is TGTGCCAGCAGTCGTACTAATGGCATAGCCAAAAACATTCAGTACTTC. Translated, it gives CASSRTNGIAKNIQYF. Based on the CDR3 plus reference TRBV2 and TRBJ2-4, the full variable domain is EPEVTQTPSHQVTQMGQEVILRCVPISNHLYFYWYRQILGQKVEFLVSFYNNEISEKSEIFDDQFSVERPDGSNFTLKIRSTKLEDSAMYFCASSRTNGIAKNIQYFGAGTRLSVL.

The V and J genes are TRBV5-6 and TRBJ2-3; no definite D call. CDR1 and CDR2 from the germline V gene are SGHDT and YYEEEE. This CDR3 is built from 15 residues. The ends were cut back, 4 bases at V and 4 bases at J, with 16 bases in the middle. This CDR3 reads CASSPPGSQADTQYF. In nucleotides, the CDR3 is TGTGCCAGCAGCCCCCCCGGTAGTCAAGCAGATACGCAGTATTTT.

This clone was counted once. The gene calls are TRBV27 and TRBJ2-3; D possibly uses TRBD1 or TRBD2 (6 bases each). In germline, CDR1 is MNHEY, CDR2 SMNVEV (reference sequence). This CDR3 spans 14 amino acids. Trimming removed 2 bases from V and 6 bases from J, with 12 bases in between. CDR3 region: CASSLNGGSDTQYF. DNA for the CDR3: TGTGCCAGCAGTTTAAACGGGGGCTCGGATACGCAGTATTTT.

The chain combines TRBV6-1 with TRBJ1-3; D is possibly TRBD1 (6 bases). Between the trimmed V and J ends, which lost 7 bases and 4 bases, there was a span of 14 bases. Germline CDR1 MNHNS, CDR2 SASEGT. The CDR3 is 14 residues long. CDR3: CASTPDRRGNTIYF. In DNA, the CDR3 is TGTGCCAGCACCCCCGACAGGCGGGGAAACACCATATATTTT.

The chain joins TRBV30 to TRBJ1-5; possible D gene TRBD1, 5 bases. In germline, CDR1 is GTSNPN, CDR2 SVGIG (reference sequence). The CDR3 runs to 15 residues. Trimming shortened V by 1 base and J by 0 bases, and 10 bases separated the two germline ends. Here the CDR3 DNA reads TGTGCCTGGAGTGGGGACCAATATAGCAATCAGCCCCAGCATTTT. This encodes CAWSGDQYSNQPQHF.

This clone appeared a few times. The gene calls are TRBV19 and TRBJ2-2; the D gene is possibly TRBD1 (6 bases). The CDR3 runs 15 residues. The V gene's germline CDR1 is LNHDA and CDR2 SQIVND (reference sequence). The V end was cut by 4 bases, the J end by 5 bases, with 14 bases between. CDR3: CASSTRTGKTGELFF. CDR3 nucleotides: TGTGCCAGTAGTACCCGCACAGGGAAAACCGGGGAGCTGTTTTTT. Based on the CDR3 plus reference TRBV19 and TRBJ2-2, the full variable domain is DGGITQSPKYLFRKEGQNVTLSCEQNLNHDAMYWYRQDPGQGLRLIYYSQIVNDFQKGDIAEGYSVSREKKESFPLTVTSAQKNPTAFYLCASSTRTGKTGELFFGEGSRLTVL.

CDR3 sequence (DNA): TGTGCCAGCAACGTAAGGGGATGGTCCAATGAGCAGTTCTTC. As protein: CASNVRGWSNEQFF. This rearrangement joins TRBV27 to TRBJ2-1; possibly TRBD1 for D (5 bases). This CDR3 spans 14 amino acids. Between the trimmed V and J ends, which lost 7 bases and 6 bases, there was a span of 16 bases. Per germline, CDR1 MNHEY and CDR2 SMNVEV (reference sequence).

Here the CDR3 DNA reads TGTGCCAGCAGCTTGGGGTCCAGGGCGAGCTCCTACGAGCAGTACTTC. As protein: CASSLGSRASSYEQYF. The chain recombines TRBV5-6 with TRBJ2-7, with D possibly TRBD1 on 5 matching bases. Deletions cut 0 bases from V and 0 bases from J, with 13 bases between. This CDR3 is 16 amino acids long. The germline V gene encodes CDR1 SGHDT and CDR2 YYEEEE. Full variable domain (missing parts from reference TRBV5-6 and TRBJ2-7): DAGVTQSPTHLIKTRGQQVTLRCSPKSGHDTVSWYQQALGQGPQFIFQYYEEEERQRGNFPDRFSGHQFPNYSSELNVNALLLGDSALYLCASSLGSRASSYEQYFGPGTRLTVT.

A few counts support this clone. The chain links TRBV7-2 to TRBJ2-2, with 9 bases aligning to TRBD2. The CDR3 has 14 amino acids. Germline lookup yields CDR1 SGHTA and CDR2 FQGNSA. V gave up 5 bases and J gave up 7 bases; unmatched junction bases: 5. The CDR3 region has the DNA TGTGCCAGCAGCCGGGGACTAGCAGGCGGGGAGCTGTTTTTT. This encodes CASSRGLAGGELFF.